The clone carrying this TCR beta chain was counted many times. What it binds is not known. The read ends 3 residues before the CDR3 terminus; that terminus is restored from the germline J gene. This specimen belongs to a study of T cell clonality in common variable immunodeficiency. Study-level results: CVID subjects showed higher TCRbeta clonality than healthy controls. In common variable immunodeficiency, TCR beta chains reportedly carried fewer deletions and N-nucleotide insertions.

Each donor provided roughly 4.5 to 8 ml of heparinized whole blood. Here immunoSEQ multiplex PCR was the method, and the copy in TCRdb shows in-frame clones only, minus some. The repertoire consists of approximately 50,000 clones, none detected only once. Germline V gene data show CDR1 as DFQATT and CDR2 as SNEGSKA (reference sequence). This CDR3 contains 12 residues. The receptor comes from a person aged 18 to 75 in good health. Material: peripheral blood mononuclear cells. The genes are TRBV20-1 and TRBJ1-1; 8 bases agree with TRBD1. CDR3: CGGGTGNTEAFF. CDR3 bases read: TGCGGAGGCGGGACAGGGAACACTGAA.